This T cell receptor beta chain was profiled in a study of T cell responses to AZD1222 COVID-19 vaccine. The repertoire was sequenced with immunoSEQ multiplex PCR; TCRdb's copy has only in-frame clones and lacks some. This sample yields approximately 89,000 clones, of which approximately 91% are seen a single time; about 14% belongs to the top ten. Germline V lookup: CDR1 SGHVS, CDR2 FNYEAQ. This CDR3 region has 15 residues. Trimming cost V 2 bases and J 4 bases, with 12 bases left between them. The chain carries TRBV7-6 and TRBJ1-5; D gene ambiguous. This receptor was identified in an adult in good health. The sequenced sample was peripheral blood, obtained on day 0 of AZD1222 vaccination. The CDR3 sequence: CASSLRHLGNQPQHF. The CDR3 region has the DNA TGTGCCAGCAGCTTAAGACACCTAGGGAATCAGCCCCAGCATTTT.